This passage covers 20 T cell receptor beta chains from one sample sequenced in a study of blood T cells in healthy people across ages. A sample-barcoded 5' primer and a J-beta primer mix were used in a second PCR of roughly 6 to 11 cycles. TCRdb re-called the 5' RACE reads through MiXCR, storing one row per CDR3 protein. The top ten hold approximately 7% of the sample, which has around 1.5 million distinct CDR3 sequences, roughly 60% seen once. The sequencing input was blood. These receptors originate from a man between 18 and 29 years old in good health.

The table lists this clonotype with a few counts. The chain employs TRBV27 and TRBJ2-7, with TRBD1 as a possible D gene (5 bases). Germline CDR1 MNHEY, CDR2 SMNVEV (reference sequence). This CDR3 is 17 amino acids long. V gave up 6 bases and J gave up 6 bases, with 27 bases separating them. CDR3 protein: CASRGMNRLVIDAEQYF. The DNA of the CDR3 is TGTGCCAGCAGAGGGATGAACAGGCTCGTCATCGATGCCGAGCAGTACTTC.

The chain joins TRBV20-1 to TRBJ2-2, with D perhaps TRBD2 (6 bases). CDR1 and CDR2 from the germline V gene are DFQATT and SNEGSKA (reference sequence). V was trimmed by 6 bases and J by 1 base, leaving 18 bases between them. The CDR3 totals 16 residues. Here the CDR3 reads CSAPGPRGWNTGELFF. The DNA for the CDR3 is TGCAGTGCACCGGGCCCGCGGGGCTGGAACACCGGGGAGCTGTTTTTT.

J is TRBJ2-1 and V is TRBV25-1; D possibly uses TRBD1 or TRBD2 (5 bases each). The length of the CDR3 is 16 residues. From germline, CDR1 is MGHDK and CDR2 SYGVNS. Trimming stripped 1 base from V and 13 bases from J, with 23 bases between. CDR3 sequence reads: CASSESRGRDQETQFF. The CDR3 coding sequence is TGTGCCAGCAGTGAATCAAGGGGCCGGGACCAAGAGACCCAGTTCTTC.

This clonotype was seen a few times. The chain has TRBV29-1 and TRBJ2-1; D is tentatively TRBD1 or TRBD2 (5 bases each). Germline V gives CDR1 SQVTM, CDR2 ANQGSEA. CDR3 length equals 17 residues. V gave up 6 bases and J gave up 0 bases, with 21 bases separating them. The CDR3 here is CSVEGTASALSYNEQFF. As DNA, the CDR3 is TGCAGCGTAGAGGGGACGGCGTCTGCCCTCTCCTACAATGAGCAGTTCTTC.

The chain links TRBV28 to TRBJ2-5; perhaps TRBD1 as D (6 bases). With the DNA end fitting TRBJ2-7 better, the J assignment may be wrong. The CDR3 covers 14 residues. Germline CDR1 MDHEN, CDR2 SYDVKM. CDR3 amino acids: CASSFQGNTYEQYF. CDR3 in DNA: TGTGCCAGCAGTTTTCAGGGGAACACCTACGAGCAGTACTTC.

The V and J genes are TRBV2 and TRBJ2-4; TRBD1 or TRBD2 may be the D gene (5 bases each). The assigned J gene may be wrong: the sequence end matches TRBJ2-7 better. The CDR3 spans 14 residues. CDR1 and CDR2 (germline): SNHLY, FYNNEI. CDR3 sequence (DNA): TGTGCCAGCAGTGAGGTAGAGGGGATCTACGAGCAGTACTTC. As protein: CASSEVEGIYEQYF.

A remark on this clonotype: One base away lies a much larger clone, so this may be a sequencing read error. The J gene is TRBJ2-5, the V gene TRBV27, with 9 bases identical to TRBD1. This CDR3 has 16 residues. Per the germline V gene, CDR1 is MNHEY and CDR2 is SMNVEV (reference sequence). CDR3 in DNA: TGTGCCAGCCGATCTATCACAGGGGGCTCTCAAGAGGCCCAGTACTTC. It codes for CASRSITGGSQEAQYF.

The chain couples TRBV7-2 to TRBJ1-2; tentatively, D is TRBD1 (6 bases). Germline V CDR1 and CDR2: SGHTA, FQGNSA. V lost 5 bases and J lost 4, with 14 bases in between. This CDR3 has 14 residues. DNA for the CDR3: TGTGCCAGCAGCCCCTACAGGGAGATCTATGGCTACACCTTC. Translating it yields CASSPYREIYGYTF.

This clonotype was counted between two and nine times. The rearrangement uses TRBV11-2 and TRBJ2-3; D is undetermined. The CDR3 extends over 13 amino acids. V lost 7 bases and J 2 bases, leaving 10 bases between the germline ends. CDR1 SGHAT and CDR2 FQNNGV come from the germline V gene. CDR3 region: CASNPWNTDTQYF. As DNA, the CDR3 is TGTGCCAGCAATCCTTGGAACACAGATACGCAGTATTTT.

The chain joins TRBV6-5 to TRBJ2-2; 9 bases match TRBD1. The germline CDR1 and CDR2 sequences are MNHEY and SVGAGI. The CDR3 is 15 residues long. V lost 7 bases, J lost 3 bases, and 6 bases stayed unmatched. The CDR3 DNA reads TGTGCCAGCACCATCGGGACAGGGTACACCGGGGAGCTGTTTTTT. This gives the protein CASTIGTGYTGELFF.

The table lists this clonotype with a count of one. This chain links TRBV3-1 with TRBJ1-4; TRBD1 is a possible D gene (6 bases). The germline gives CDR1 LGHDT, CDR2 YNNKEL (reference sequence). Trimming shortened V by 0 bases and J by 5 bases, and 7 bases separated the two germline ends. CDR3 length equals 14 residues. CDR3 amino acids: CASSQEGANEKLFF. CDR3 sequence (DNA): TGTGCCAGCAGCCAAGAGGGGGCGAATGAAAAACTGTTTTTT.

The chain has TRBV6-5 and TRBJ2-7; D not certain. The ends were cut back, 2 bases at V and 0 bases at J, with 11 bases in the middle. Germline values: CDR1 MNHEY, CDR2 SVGAGI. CDR3 length equals 15 residues. For the CDR3, the DNA is TGTGCCAGCAGTTACAGGCAGGACCTCTCCTACGAGCAGTACTTC. Translation gives CASSYRQDLSYEQYF.

In this sample, this clonotype turned up a few times. V and J are TRBV3-1 and TRBJ2-7; D is unresolved. This CDR3 contains 13 residues. The V and J ends lost 1 base and 0 bases respectively, with 4 bases between them. Looked up from germline, CDR1 is LGHDT and CDR2 is YNNKEL (reference sequence). CDR3: CASSQAVSYEQYF. DNA for the CDR3: TGTGCCAGCAGCCAAGCCGTCTCCTACGAGCAGTACTTC.

The gene calls are TRBV2 and TRBJ1-1; D gene unclear. CDR1 is SNHLY and CDR2 is FYNNEI in the germline V gene. V was clipped by 8 bases and J by 0 bases, with 10 bases between them. This CDR3 has 13 amino acids. In nucleotides, the CDR3 is TGTGCCAGCCGTCAGAATTTGAACACTGAAGCTTTCTTT. Translation: CASRQNLNTEAFF.

This chain joins TRBV21-1 and TRBJ2-6; TRBD1 was called by the table and not checked on the DNA. TRBV21-1 is annotated as a pseudogene. This CDR3 is built from 18 residues. The CDR3 sequence is CASSKRTGETSGANVLTF. The CDR3 region has the DNA TGTGCCAGCAGCAAGAGGACAGGGGAAACCTCTGGGGCCAACGTCCTGACTTTC.

This clonotype was recorded once. The rearrangement links TRBV4-3 to TRBJ2-7; D not resolved. V lost 4 bases and J lost 0, with 10 bases in between. The CDR3 length is 14 residues. Germline V gene data show CDR1 as LGHNA and CDR2 as YSLEER. DNA for the CDR3: TGCGCCAGCAGCCCGTGGTACGACTCCTACGAGCAGTACTTC. Amino acids: CASSPWYDSYEQYF.

This clonotype was seen ten or more times. The V and J genes are TRBV20-1 and TRBJ2-7; 7 nucleotides line up with TRBD1. The trim removed 1 base at V and 3 bases at J, leaving 6 bases unmatched. In germline, CDR1 is DFQATT, CDR2 SNEGSKA (reference sequence). The CDR3 covers 14 residues. CDR3 amino acids: CSARVRDRYYEQYF. The CDR3 DNA follows: TGCAGTGCTAGAGTGAGGGACAGATACTACGAGCAGTACTTC.

The chain employs TRBV12-3 or TRBV12-4 and TRBJ2-1; either TRBD1 or TRBD2 may fit D (5 bases each). This CDR3 is built from 15 residues. V dropped 1 base and J dropped 8 bases, with 15 bases sitting between them. The CDR3 DNA reads as TGTGCCAGCAGTTTAGAAATGGGGGTGGGAGATGAGCAGTTCTTC. It encodes CASSLEMGVGDEQFF.

This clonotype was seen a handful of times. V and J are TRBV29-1 and TRBJ1-2; TRBD1 aligns across 7 bases. Germline CDR1 SQVTM, CDR2 ANQGSEA. V trimming: 3 bases; J trimming: 4 bases; junction bases outside the gene matches: 8. This CDR3 contains 14 residues. CDR3 nucleotide sequence: TGCAGCGTTGATCTGACAGGGAGTTCCTATGGCTACACCTTC. Translated: CSVDLTGSSYGYTF.

This clonotype was observed once. The chain combines TRBV6-1 with TRBJ1-5, with TRBD1 matching over 8 bases. The germline V gene encodes CDR1 MNHNS and CDR2 SASEGT. V shed 7 bases and J 2 bases; nucleotides not matched to a gene: 4. The CDR3 extends over 14 amino acids. The CDR3 sequence: CASTDREGNQPQHF. The CDR3 DNA reads TGTGCCAGCACGGACAGGGAAGGCAATCAGCCCCAGCATTTT.